Below, 15 T cell receptor beta chains from the same sample are listed, as sequenced in a study of identical twins. TCRdb re-derived calls from the 5' RACE reads in MiXCR, one entry per CDR3 protein. The profile shows 1.5 million or so distinct CDR3 sequences, about 32% of them singletons. Material for sequencing was cord blood. Receptors originate from a newborn girl in good health.

The chain combines TRBV14 with TRBJ2-1, with D uncertain. V was shortened by 5 bases and J by 3 bases, with 14 bases between the two germline ends. Germline V gene data show CDR1 as SGHDN and CDR2 as FVKESK. This CDR3 comprises 15 residues. The CDR3 protein is CASSSTPRFYNEQFF. Written as DNA, the CDR3 is TGTGCCAGCAGCTCAACGCCCCGCTTCTACAATGAGCAGTTCTTC. Variable domain in full (rest from reference TRBV14 and TRBJ2-1): EAGVTQFPSHSVIEKGQTVTLRCDPISGHDNLYWYRRVMGKEIKFLLHFVKESKQDESGMPNNRFLAERTGGTYSTLKVQPAELEDSGVYFCASSSTPRFYNEQFFGPGTRLTVL.

V is TRBV12-3 or TRBV12-4 and J is TRBJ1-2; no reliable D call. The CDR3 contains 13 residues. The ends were cut back, 3 bases at V and 7 bases at J, with 12 bases in the middle. As DNA, the CDR3 is TGTGCCAGCAGTTTTCGGCCTCCGGGTGGCTACACCTTC. Its translation: CASSFRPPGGYTF.

The chain combines TRBV20-1 with TRBJ2-3; 9 bases line up with TRBD2. V was clipped by 3 bases and J by 1 base; unmatched bases: 8. This CDR3 is 16 amino acids long. CDR1 is DFQATT, CDR2 SNEGSKA, per germline (reference sequence). In nucleotides, the CDR3 is TGCAGTGCTAGTCGAGGTAGCGGGGGCCGCACAGATACGCAGTATTTT. Amino acid sequence: CSASRGSGGRTDTQYF.

The sample holds one count of this clonotype. The junction departs from germline at one end; a sequencing error may be responsible. V is TRBV3-1 and J is TRBJ2-1; 9 nucleotides agree with TRBD2. The CDR3 runs 16 residues. The germline CDR1 and CDR2 sequences are LGHDT and YNNKEL (reference sequence). The chain's CDR3 is CTSSRPGLASYNEQFF. CDR3 nucleotide sequence: TGTACCAGCAGTCGTCCGGGACTAGCCTCCTACAATGAGCAGTTCTTC.

This clonotype was found a few times. The genes are TRBV6-2 or TRBV6-3 and TRBJ1-1, with unresolved D. The germline CDR1 and CDR2 sequences are MNHEY and SVGEGT. The CDR3 is 13 residues long. Trimming removed 8 bases at V and 7 bases at J, with 17 bases between. CDR3 nucleotides: TGTGCCAGCCATGGAGATTCGGGCCGTGAAGCTTTCTTT. Protein sequence: CASHGDSGREAFF.

This clonotype has only a few counts. J is TRBJ1-6 and V is TRBV6-1; D gene uncertain. The CDR3 covers 19 residues. Germline V gives CDR1 MNHNS, CDR2 SASEGT. With 1 base removed from V and 0 bases from J, the gap between germline ends came to 16 bases. This chain's CDR3 is CASSEENTLRSSYNSPLHF. The DNA of the CDR3 is TGTGCCAGCAGTGAAGAAAACACCCTGAGGAGCTCCTATAATTCACCCCTCCACTTT.

The chain recombines TRBV24-1 with TRBJ2-1, with 7 nucleotides matching TRBD2. In germline, CDR1 is KGHDR, CDR2 SFDVKD. Trimming removed 0 bases from V and 2 bases from J; junction bases left unmatched: 6. This CDR3 spans 17 amino acids. The DNA of the CDR3 is TGTGCCACCAGTGATTTGAGGACTAGGGGCGCCTACAATGAGCAGTTCTTC. The encoded protein is CATSDLRTRGAYNEQFF.

This clonotype showed up just a few times. In DNA form, the CDR3 reads TGCAGTGCTAGAGACCGTGTAGGCGGGGGGAGCAACAATGAGCAGTACTTC. Its translation is CSARDRVGGGSNNEQYF. This rearrangement joins TRBV20-1 to TRBJ2-4; 8 bases agree with TRBD2. The germline V gene has CDR1 DFQATT and CDR2 SNEGSKA (reference sequence). The CDR3 extends over 17 amino acids. Unmatched junction bases numbered 20, after V lost 0 bases and J lost 13 bases.

This clonotype was seen repeatedly, ten times or more. The V and J genes are TRBV3-1 and TRBJ2-3; D is uncertain. The CDR3 is made up of 11 amino acids. Trimming removed 5 bases from V and 6 bases from J, with 6 bases in between. The V gene's germline CDR1 is LGHDT and CDR2 YNNKEL (reference sequence). In DNA, the CDR3 is TGTGCCAGCAGCGCCCTCGATACGCAGTATTTT. This codes for CASSALDTQYF.

The chain couples TRBV3-1 to TRBJ2-1; D is perhaps TRBD2 (6 bases). The J call may be mistaken, given a closer DNA end match to TRBJ2-7. The CDR3 contains 15 residues. Germline V gives CDR1 LGHDT, CDR2 YNNKEL (reference sequence). CDR3 nucleotide sequence: TGTGCCAGCAGTCTCTACGGGAGATTCTACAATGAGCAGTACTTC. Its translation is CASSLYGRFYNEQYF.

This clonotype was observed a few times. The chain links TRBV12-5 to TRBJ2-7, with D unresolved. Deletions cut 5 bases from V and 3 bases from J, with 14 bases between. CDR3 length: 14 amino acids. Germline-derived CDR1 and CDR2 are LGHNT and FRNRAP. CDR3 in amino acids: CASGPQAVYYEQYF. CDR3 bases: TGTGCTAGTGGTCCCCAGGCAGTCTACTACGAGCAGTACTTC.

The count of this clonotype is one. The chain recombines TRBV7-2 with TRBJ2-1, with 15 nucleotides matching TRBD2. Germline CDR1 reads SGHTA; CDR2 reads FQGNSA. J lost 3 bases, V lost 3 bases, and 6 bases had no gene match. This CDR3 has 18 residues. CDR3: CASSFTGTSGRHYNEQFF. CDR3 nucleotides: TGTGCCAGCAGCTTCACCGGGACTAGCGGGAGGCACTACAATGAGCAGTTCTTC.

The rearrangement joins TRBV4-2 to TRBJ2-5; 8 positions agree with TRBD2. The germline CDR1 and CDR2 sequences are LGHNA and YNFKEQ. Trimming removed 3 bases from V and 5 bases from J; junction bases left unmatched: 11. The length of the CDR3 is 16 residues. The CDR3 DNA follows: TGTGCCAGCAGCCATTCACTAGCGGCCAGACTGGAGACCCAGTACTTC. It codes for CASSHSLAARLETQYF.

The CDR3 is CASSKLLYNEQFF. CDR3 DNA sequence: TGTGCCAGCAGCAAACTACTTTACAATGAGCAGTTCTTC. The genes are TRBV7-9 and TRBJ2-1; D is ambiguous. Per the germline V gene, CDR1 is SEHNR and CDR2 is FQNEAQ (reference sequence). Trimming shortened V by 5 bases and J by 4 bases, and 9 bases separated the two germline ends. The CDR3 is 13 residues long.

The CDR3 DNA is TGCAGTGCTAGGCGCGTAACCGGGAACACTGAAGCTTTCTTT. This translates into CSARRVTGNTEAFF. The J gene is TRBJ1-1, the V gene TRBV20-1; no definite D call. From germline, CDR1 is DFQATT and CDR2 SNEGSKA (reference sequence). V gave up 3 bases and J gave up 1 base, with 12 bases separating them. This CDR3 contains 14 residues.